Listed below are T cell receptor beta chains from one sample, sequenced in a study of blood T cell repertoires in COVID-19. Clones were read by immunoSEQ multiplex PCR, and TCRdb kept only the in-frame ones, dropping some. Altogether just under 150,000 clones are present, around nine tenths being singletons, with the ten largest covering about 9.4%. Sequenced: peripheral blood. These receptors originate from a woman aged 45-65 years with active or convalescent COVID-19. The CDR3 runs from the conserved cysteine through the conserved F or W. A D gene is named only where the DNA matches it firmly. A row's size may be missing; if present it is once, few, many or a size class.

d_call: TRBD1
j_call: TRBJ1-5
v_call: TRBV10-3
clone_size: -
cdr3_nt: TGTGCCATCAGTTCGGGACAGGGTGGTCAGCCCCAGCATTTT
cdr3_aa: CAISSGQGGQPQHF

d_call: TRBD1
j_call: TRBJ2-7
v_call: TRBV6-5
clone_size: -
cdr3_nt: TGTGCCAGCAGTTACTCCGCGGGACAGGGGACCTACGAGCAGTACTTC
cdr3_aa: CASSYSAGQGTYEQYF

d_call: -
j_call: TRBJ2-7
v_call: TRBV19
clone_size: -
cdr3_nt: TGTGCCAGTAGTATACGGCAGGGCGACTCCTACGAGCAGTACTTC
cdr3_aa: CASSIRQGDSYEQYF

d_call: TRBD1
j_call: TRBJ2-1
v_call: TRBV7-9
clone_size: -
cdr3_nt: TGTGCCAGCGGTCCGGGACAGACCACCTACAATGAGCAGTTCTTC
cdr3_aa: CASGPGQTTYNEQFF

d_call: -
j_call: TRBJ2-7
v_call: TRBV5-5
clone_size: -
cdr3_nt: TGTGCCAGCAGCTCCTCGGACAGTGGCCGTTACGAGCAGTACTTC
cdr3_aa: CASSSSDSGRYEQYF

d_call: -
j_call: TRBJ2-3
v_call: TRBV4-2
clone_size: few
cdr3_nt: TGTGCCAGCAGCCAAGATGAGGGGGTTCTCACAGATACGCAGTATTTT
cdr3_aa: CASSQDEGVLTDTQYF

d_call: -
j_call: TRBJ1-3
v_call: TRBV25-1
clone_size: -
cdr3_nt: TGTGCCAGCAGTGCGGGTAGCTCTGGAAACACCATATATTTT
cdr3_aa: CASSAGSSGNTIYF

d_call: -
j_call: TRBJ1-1
v_call: TRBV2
clone_size: -
cdr3_nt: TGTGCCAGCAGTGAAAACAAAAACACTGAAGCTTTCTTT
cdr3_aa: CASSENKNTEAFF

d_call: -
j_call: TRBJ1-2
v_call: TRBV11-2
clone_size: -
cdr3_nt: TGTGCCAGCAGCCCCGTATTAGATGTAAGGGGATCTGGCTACACCTTC
cdr3_aa: CASSPVLDVRGSGYTF

d_call: -
j_call: TRBJ1-3
v_call: TRBV27
clone_size: once
cdr3_nt: TGTGCCAGCAGTTTAAGCAGGGCTGGAAACACCATATATTTT
cdr3_aa: CASSLSRAGNTIYF

d_call: -
j_call: TRBJ2-5
v_call: TRBV30
clone_size: -
cdr3_nt: TGTGCCTGGAGGGTTGCTGTAGAACGGGAGACCCAGTACTTC
cdr3_aa: CAWRVAVERETQYF